This TCR beta chain was identified during a study of blood T cell repertoires in COVID-19. Study in general: The United States, Italy and Spain provided the acute and convalescent COVID-19 samples. The analysed material was cDNA or gDNA that came from T cells, B-cell-depleted T cells, or PBMCs.

Original processing methods: It was from reference gene primer amplification that nucleated cell counts were estimated. Profiled with immunoSEQ multiplex PCR; TCRdb holds only in-frame clones, not every one. The V and J calls and clone size are taken from that table; D and trimming were inferred from the DNA. This table holds approximately 210,000 clones, about four fifths found once. CDR1 and CDR2 (germline): LNHDA, SQIVND (reference sequence). With 2 bases clipped from V and 6 bases from J, the junction kept 12 bases outside the gene matches. CDR3 length: 18 residues. This TCR was sampled from a man aged 40-50 years who had recovered from COVID-19. This chain links TRBV19 with TRBJ2-1, with 11 bases matching TRBD2. The sequenced sample was PBMCs or T cells enriched from blood (not recorded which). The CDR3 here is CASSIIAGGPGGFNEQFF. CDR3 nucleotide sequence: TGTGCCAGTAGTATAATAGCGGGAGGGCCGGGTGGTTTCAATGAGCAGTTCTTC.